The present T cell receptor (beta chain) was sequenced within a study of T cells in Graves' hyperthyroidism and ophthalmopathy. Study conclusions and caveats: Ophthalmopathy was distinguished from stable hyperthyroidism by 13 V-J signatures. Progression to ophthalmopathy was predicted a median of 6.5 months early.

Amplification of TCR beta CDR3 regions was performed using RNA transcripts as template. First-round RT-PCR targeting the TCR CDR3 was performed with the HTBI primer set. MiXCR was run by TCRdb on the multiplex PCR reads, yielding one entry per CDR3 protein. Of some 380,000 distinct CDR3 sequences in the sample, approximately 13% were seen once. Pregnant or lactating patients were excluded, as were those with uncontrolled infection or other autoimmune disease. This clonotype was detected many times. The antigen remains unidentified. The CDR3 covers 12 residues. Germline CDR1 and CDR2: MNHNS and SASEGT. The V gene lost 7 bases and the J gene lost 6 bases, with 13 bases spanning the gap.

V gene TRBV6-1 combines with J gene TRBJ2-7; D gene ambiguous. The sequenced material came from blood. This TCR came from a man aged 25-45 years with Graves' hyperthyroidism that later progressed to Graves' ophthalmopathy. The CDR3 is CASNPFDREQYF. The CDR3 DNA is TGTGCCAGCAACCCTTTCGACCGCGAGCAGTACTTC.